The 4 T cell receptor beta chains below were found in one sample sequenced in a study of shared T cell receptors in the human thymus. The table came from immunoSEQ multiplex PCR; TCRdb's copy has only in-frame clones and leaves some out. This table holds 550,000 to 800,000 clones, approximately 85% found once. The sample was also linked to a second study, of human thymus T cells.

The sample comprised thymocytes. Receptor source: a girl under two years old with a congenital heart defect.

This chain joins TRBV4-3 and TRBJ1-5; possible D gene TRBD1, 6 bases. V lost 3 bases to trimming and J lost 5 bases, with 11 bases between them. Germline CDR1 is LGHNA and CDR2 is YSLEER. CDR3 length equals 14 residues. The CDR3 reads CASSQGAFYQPQHF. Written as DNA, the CDR3 is TGCGCCAGCAGCCAGGGGGCTTTTTATCAGCCCCAGCATTTT.

This sequence joins TRBV4-2 and TRBJ1-1; TRBD1 aligns across 7 bases. The CDR3 is made up of 22 amino acids. Looked up from germline, CDR1 is LGHNA and CDR2 is YNFKEQ. Trimming removed 0 bases from V and 8 bases from J; junction bases left unmatched: 30. The CDR3 bases are TGTGCCAGCAGCCAAGAGGTAGAACCCGGGACAGCATTTCGACACCCAGGGGGGGAAGCTTTCTTT. It encodes CASSQEVEPGTAFRHPGGEAFF.

The CDR3 nucleotides are TGTGCCAGCAGCAGAGGGGACAGCTACGAGCAGTACTTC. Its protein product is CASSRGDSYEQYF. The chain couples TRBV9 to TRBJ2-7; 7 bases line up with TRBD1. Unmatched junction bases numbered 4, after V lost 4 bases and J lost 3 bases. From germline, CDR1 is SGDLS and CDR2 YYNGEE. This CDR3 is built from 13 residues.

The V gene is TRBV9, the J gene TRBJ2-1; TRBD2 aligns across 7 bases. CDR3 length: 15 residues. Germline lookup yields CDR1 SGDLS and CDR2 YYNGEE. The V gene end was trimmed by 4 bases and the J gene end by 8 bases; junction bases not matched to a gene: 12. The CDR3 DNA follows: TGTGCCAGCAGCCCCGGTGTTTCGGGGGGAGATGAGCAGTTCTTC. Its translation is CASSPGVSGGDEQFF.